This TCR beta chain comes out of a study of control samples from healthy donors and cancer patients. Sequenced by immunoSEQ multiplex PCR; TCRdb stores in-frame clones only, minus some. The table has 75,000 to 90,000 clones, around 86% seen once. Trimming pared 4 bases from V and 8 bases from J, leaving 6 bases between. Germline CDR1 is MNHEY and CDR2 is SVGAGI. CDR3 length: 11 residues. Sequencing was performed on PBMCs. The V call is TRBV6-5, the J call TRBJ2-1; D not resolved. The receptor's source is a woman aged 45-65 years with colorectal cancer. The CDR3 here is CASSWVDEQFF. Here the CDR3 DNA reads TGTGCCAGCAGTTGGGTTGATGAGCAGTTCTTC.